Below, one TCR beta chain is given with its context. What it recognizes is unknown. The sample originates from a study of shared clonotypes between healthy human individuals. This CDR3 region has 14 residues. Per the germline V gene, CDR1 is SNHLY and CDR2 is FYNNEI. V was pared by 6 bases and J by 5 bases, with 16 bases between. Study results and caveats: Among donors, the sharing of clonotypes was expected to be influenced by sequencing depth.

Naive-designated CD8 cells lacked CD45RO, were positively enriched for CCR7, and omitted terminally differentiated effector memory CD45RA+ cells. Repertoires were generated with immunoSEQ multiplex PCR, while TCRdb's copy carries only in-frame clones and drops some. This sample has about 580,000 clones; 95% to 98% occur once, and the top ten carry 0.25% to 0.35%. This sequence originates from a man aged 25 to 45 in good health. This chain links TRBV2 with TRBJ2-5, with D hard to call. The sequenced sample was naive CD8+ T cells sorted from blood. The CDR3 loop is CASRIDPGSETQYF. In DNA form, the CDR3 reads TGTGCCAGCAGGATCGACCCGGGCTCGGAGACCCAGTACTTC.